Shown below are 4 T cell receptor beta chains from a single sample sequenced in a study of beta chain features in type 1 diabetes listed by TCRdb under 2018. What the authors observed across the whole study: In all four CD4+ subsets, TCRB CDR3 length was moderately but significantly shorter in type 1 diabetes patients.

The library was prepared using the immunoSEQ multiplex PCR assay. The entire amount of isolated RNA was reverse transcribed using the High Capacity cDNA Reverse Transcription Kit, so the sequenced TCRB transcripts were expressed ones. TCRdb retrieved this table from immuneACCESS and kept in-frame rearrangements only. Not all clones are present; in checked studies, unresolved V genes account for under half, and no reason is known for the remainder. Counted in this sample were 50,000 or so clones; around 40% of them appeared once. Approximately 0.13% of the sample is in the top ten clones. No antigen has been identified for these receptors. Sequencing input: stem cell memory CD4+ T cells from blood. Taken with the paper, the label for cell subset or site translates to: stem cell-like memory CD4+ T cells. The source of these receptors is a man younger than 40 with type 1 diabetes.

This clone turned up a few times. This rearrangement joins TRBV29-1 to TRBJ2-1; 11 nucleotides match TRBD2. The CDR3 loop spans 14 amino acids. CDR1 is SQVTM, CDR2 ANQGSEA, per germline. V was clipped by 8 bases and J by 8 bases; unmatched bases: 11. This CDR3 is CSFKTSGNSHEQFF. Written as DNA, the CDR3 is TGCAGCTTCAAGACTAGCGGGAATTCGCATGAGCAGTTCTTC.

The chain has TRBV7-2 and TRBJ2-2; no clear D. Germline CDR1 reads SGHTA; CDR2 reads FQGNSA. The V gene lost 6 bases and the J gene lost 3 bases, with 11 bases spanning the gap. The CDR3 is 14 residues long. The chain's CDR3 is CASSRLAYTGELFF. CDR3 coding DNA: TGTGCCAGCAGTCGATTAGCATACACCGGGGAGCTGTTTTTT.

The J gene is TRBJ2-5, the V gene TRBV18; D might be TRBD2 (6 bases). Trimming stripped 0 bases from V and 0 bases from J, with 8 bases between. Germline assignment: CDR1 KGHSH and CDR2 LQKENI. CDR3 length: 15 residues. CDR3: CASSPPGRNQETQYF. CDR3 nucleotides: TGTGCCAGCTCACCACCGGGGAGGAACCAAGAGACCCAGTACTTC.

The chain joins TRBV7-9 to TRBJ2-7, with 7 bases fitting TRBD1. Trimming took 5 bases from V and 3 from J; bases not matched to a gene: 10. Germline V gene sequence: CDR1 SEHNR, CDR2 FQNEAQ (reference sequence). CDR3 length: 15 residues. The chain's CDR3 is CASSPPTGSRYEQYF. The CDR3 DNA is TGTGCCAGCAGCCCGCCGACAGGGAGCCGCTACGAGCAGTACTTC.